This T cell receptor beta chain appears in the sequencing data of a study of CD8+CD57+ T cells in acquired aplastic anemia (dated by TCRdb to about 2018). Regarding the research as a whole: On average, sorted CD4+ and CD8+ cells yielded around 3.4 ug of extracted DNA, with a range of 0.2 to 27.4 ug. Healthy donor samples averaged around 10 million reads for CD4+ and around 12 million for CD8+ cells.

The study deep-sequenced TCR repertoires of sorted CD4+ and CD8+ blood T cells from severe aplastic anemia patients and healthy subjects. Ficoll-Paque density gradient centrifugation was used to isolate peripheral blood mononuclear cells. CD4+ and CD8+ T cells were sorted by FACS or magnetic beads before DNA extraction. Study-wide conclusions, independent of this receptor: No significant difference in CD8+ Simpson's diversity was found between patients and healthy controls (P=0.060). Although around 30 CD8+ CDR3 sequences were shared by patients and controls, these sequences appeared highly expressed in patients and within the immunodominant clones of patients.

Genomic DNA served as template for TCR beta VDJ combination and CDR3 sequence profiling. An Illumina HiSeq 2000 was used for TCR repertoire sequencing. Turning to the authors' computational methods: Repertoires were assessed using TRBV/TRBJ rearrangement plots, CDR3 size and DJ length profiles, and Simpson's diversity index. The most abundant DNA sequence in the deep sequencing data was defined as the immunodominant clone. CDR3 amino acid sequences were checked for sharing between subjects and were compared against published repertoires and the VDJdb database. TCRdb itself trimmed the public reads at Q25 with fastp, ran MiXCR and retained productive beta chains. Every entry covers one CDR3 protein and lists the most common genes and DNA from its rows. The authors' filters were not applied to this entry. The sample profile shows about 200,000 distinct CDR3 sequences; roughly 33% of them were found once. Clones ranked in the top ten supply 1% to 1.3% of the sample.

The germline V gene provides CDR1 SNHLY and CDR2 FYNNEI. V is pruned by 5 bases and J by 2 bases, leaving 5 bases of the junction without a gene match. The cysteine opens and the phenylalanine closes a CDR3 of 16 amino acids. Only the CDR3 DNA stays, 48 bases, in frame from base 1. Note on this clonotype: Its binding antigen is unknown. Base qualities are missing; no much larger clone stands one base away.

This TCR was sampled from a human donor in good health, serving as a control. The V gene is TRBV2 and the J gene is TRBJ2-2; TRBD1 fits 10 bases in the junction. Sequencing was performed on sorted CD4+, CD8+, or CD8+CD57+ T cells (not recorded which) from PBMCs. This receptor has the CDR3 CASSHDRGHNTGELFF. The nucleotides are TGTGCCAGCAGTCATGACAGGGGGCATAACACCGGGGAGCTGTTTTTT.